This T cell receptor beta chain appears in the sequencing data of a study of cytomegalovirus exposure and HLA in healthy donors. General study points: Cytomegalovirus status was reportedly diagnosed by the classifier with high specificity and sensitivity. CMV serostatus stood as the only immune exposure information on hand. Highest at DRB1 and lowest at HLA-C, TCR association rates differed among HLA loci in a later analysis. Rarity held for most TCR sequences, but there were some public TCRs that occurred in many donors.

Remarks on this clone: The antigen is unknown.

Germline V gene sequence: CDR1 SGHVS, CDR2 FNYEAQ. The V end was cut by 1 base, the J end by 0 bases, with 11 bases between. The CDR3 consists of 16 residues. Primers: 60 Vbeta forward and 13 Jbeta reverse. Libraries were prepared by immunoSEQ multiplex PCR; TCRdb keeps only in-frame clonotypes and omits some of them. In the table there are approximately 140,000 clones, over 60% of which are singletons. The sample was PBMCs. The clonotype originates from a man aged 40-55 years in good health and CMV-seropositive. The chain carries TRBV7-6 and TRBJ2-3; weak D call: TRBD2 (6 bases). The CDR3 DNA reads as TGTGCCAGCAGCTTAGTTAGCGGTCCTAGCACAGATACGCAGTATTTT. This encodes CASSLVSGPSTDTQYF.